The entry below gives a single T cell receptor (beta chain) sequence along with its context. Its antigen is as yet unknown. Sequencing ends 3 residues short of the CDR3 end; the germline J gene provides the rest. Each donor provided roughly 4.5 to 8.5 ml of heparinized whole blood. These data are taken from a study of T cell clonality in common variable immunodeficiency. The CDR3 has 13 amino acids. CDR1 and CDR2 (germline): KGHSH, LQKENI. Findings and limits, study-wide: The cause of increased CVID clonality remains unclear without subpopulation sequencing. CVID subjects shared fewer TCRbeta clones than healthy controls did.

Produced via immunoSEQ multiplex PCR; TCRdb's table is partial and in-frame only. Recorded here are 52,000 or so clones, with no singletons, and the ten leading clones hold about 0.85%. V usage is TRBV18 and J usage is TRBJ1-2, with D possibly TRBD1 on 5 matching bases. Sequenced: peripheral blood mononuclear cells. The sequence derives from a person aged 18-70 years in good health. Partial CDR3 DNA: TGTGCCAGCTCAAACGACGCGGACAATGAC. Translating gives CASSNDADND. The CDR3 as a whole reads CASSNDADNDYTF.